This T cell receptor (beta chain) derives from a study of cytomegalovirus exposure and HLA in healthy donors. The primer mix had 60 Vbeta and 13 Jbeta primers. Profiled with immunoSEQ multiplex PCR; TCRdb holds only in-frame clones, not every one. The profile covers over 150,000 clones, with around 80% appearing a single time and 1% taken by the ten largest. The ends lost 8 bases at V and 4 bases at J; junction bases unmatched: 4. The length of the CDR3 is 13 residues. The germline gives CDR1 MDHEN, CDR2 SYDVKM. The chain recombines TRBV28 with TRBJ2-1; TRBD1 aligns across 8 bases. The material sequenced was PBMCs. The sequence was obtained from a woman aged 45-65 years in good health and CMV-seropositive. In DNA, the CDR3 is TGTGCCAGCCGGGACAGGTTTTACAATGAGCAGTTCTTC. It encodes CASRDRFYNEQFF. The full variable domain, in which reference TRBV28 and TRBJ2-1 provide the parts outside the CDR3, is DVKVTQSSRYLVKRTGEKVFLECVQDMDHENMFWYRQDPGLGLRLIYFSYDVKMKEKGDIPEGYSVSREKKERFSLILESASTNQTSMYLCASRDRFYNEQFFGPGTRLTVL.